The 32 T cell receptor beta chains given below trace back to one sample, sequenced in a study of OX40 agonist ivuxolimab in advanced cancers. The assay was immunoSEQ multiplex PCR, and TCRdb's table has in-frame clones only and misses some. This sample has around 60,000 clones, with over 80% found just once. The sequences come from CD4+ or CD8+ T cells sorted from blood, collected in a trial of the OX40 agonist ivuxolimab. The receptor source for this set is an adult with an advanced solid tumor such as melanoma, head and neck, liver or kidney cancer.

This chain links TRBV21-1 with TRBJ2-1; the table calls TRBD2, which could not be checked here. TRBV21-1 is a documented pseudogene. This CDR3 comprises 16 residues. In nucleotides, the CDR3 is TGTGCCAGCAGCAGCCGTAGCGGGAGTTTGCGCAATGAGCAGTTCTTC. Protein product: CASSSRSGSLRNEQFF.

In this sample, this clone turned up once. The chain is built from TRBV27 and TRBJ2-2, with TRBD2 as a possible D gene (5 bases). The CDR3 totals 14 residues. Trimming removed 7 bases from V and 4 bases from J, with 13 bases in between. Germline V lookup: CDR1 MNHEY, CDR2 SMNVEV (reference sequence). The CDR3 protein is CASNRELGTGELFF. The CDR3 DNA sequence: TGTGCCAGCAATAGAGAACTAGGCACCGGGGAGCTGTTTTTT.

The rearrangement links TRBV11-2 to TRBJ1-4; 8 positions agree with TRBD1. CDR1 is SGHAT and CDR2 is FQNNGV in the germline V gene. After removal of 4 bases from V and 7 bases from J, the junction contained 5 bases not matched to a gene. This CDR3 is built from 14 residues. CDR3 loop: CASSSGQGPEKLFF. Written as DNA, the CDR3 is TGTGCCAGCAGCTCCGGACAGGGTCCTGAAAAACTGTTTTTT.

The chain has TRBV7-8 and TRBJ1-4, with D possibly TRBD1 on 5 matching bases. Germline CDR1 reads SGHVS; CDR2 reads FQNEAQ. Trimming removed 5 bases from V and 0 bases from J, with 13 bases in between. The CDR3 spans 16 residues. In DNA, the CDR3 is TGTGCCAGCAGCCCAGCGAGGGGTTCAACTAATGAAAAACTGTTTTTT. Its translation is CASSPARGSTNEKLFF.

The gene calls are TRBV29-1 and TRBJ1-5; D not resolved. CDR1 SQVTM and CDR2 ANQGSEA come from the germline V gene. The V end lost 4 bases, the J end lost 4 bases, and 11 bases lay between the germline ends. The CDR3 sequence is 13 residues long. The CDR3 sequence: CSVGNSENQPQHF. CDR3 nucleotide sequence: TGCAGCGTTGGCAACAGTGAGAATCAGCCCCAGCATTTT.

The count of this clone is one. This sequence joins TRBV18 and TRBJ1-5; no clear D gene. The CDR3 totals 14 residues. The V gene's germline CDR1 is KGHSH and CDR2 LQKENI. V gave up 2 bases and J gave up 2 bases, with 7 bases separating them. This chain's CDR3 is CASSPGHGNQPQHF. The DNA of the CDR3 is TGTGCCAGCTCACCAGGGCACGGCAATCAGCCCCAGCATTTT.

The V and J genes are TRBV5-6 and TRBJ1-1; TRBD1 matches 12 bases. The J segment lost 4 bases and the V segment lost 1 base, leaving 11 bases of the junction unmatched. From germline, CDR1 is SGHDT and CDR2 YYEEEE. The CDR3 has 18 amino acids. The CDR3 sequence is CASSLNRDRGRIGTEAFF. As DNA, the CDR3 is TGTGCCAGCAGCTTGAACCGGGACAGGGGGCGTATTGGCACTGAAGCTTTCTTT.

This clone appeared a few times. This chain joins TRBV6-1 and TRBJ1-1; D remains ambiguous. The V and J ends lost 0 bases and 0 bases respectively, with 8 bases between them. The CDR3 is 15 amino acids. Germline values: CDR1 MNHNS, CDR2 SASEGT. CDR3 DNA: TGTGCCAGCAGTGAAGCTCTTTGGGTGAACACTGAAGCTTTCTTT. Its translation: CASSEALWVNTEAFF.

The chain employs TRBV6-1 and TRBJ1-4; possible D gene TRBD1, 6 bases. CDR3 length: 14 amino acids. Trimming removed 0 bases from V and 6 bases from J, with 8 bases in between. The germline CDR1 and CDR2 sequences are MNHNS and SASEGT. The CDR3, as DNA: TGTGCCAGCAGTGAAGCAGGGGGGGATGAAAAACTGTTTTTT. Encoded protein: CASSEAGGDEKLFF.

The table lists this clone with a count of one. This chain links TRBV6-5 with TRBJ1-6; D remains ambiguous. This CDR3 is 15 amino acids long. V lost 4 bases to trimming and J lost 7 bases, with 14 bases between them. The germline CDR1 and CDR2 sequences are MNHEY and SVGAGI. As DNA, the CDR3 is TGTGCCAGCAGTTCCCAGACGGAGGGAAATTCACCCCTCCACTTT. Its protein is CASSSQTEGNSPLHF.

V usage is TRBV6-5 and J usage is TRBJ2-7; TRBD2 might be the D (6 bases). The V end was cut by 0 bases, the J end by 1 base, with 13 bases between. Germline CDR1 is MNHEY and CDR2 is SVGAGI. This CDR3 region has 16 residues. This CDR3 is CASSYSKGGESYEQYF. In DNA form, the CDR3 reads TGTGCCAGCAGTTACTCGAAAGGAGGGGAGTCCTACGAGCAGTACTTC.

The J gene is TRBJ2-7, the V gene TRBV29-1; either TRBD1 or TRBD2 may fit D (6 bases each). This CDR3 contains 12 residues. V lost 6 bases, J lost 3 bases, and 12 bases lay in between. Germline loops: CDR1 SQVTM, CDR2 ANQGSEA. The DNA for the CDR3 is TGCAGCGTGCGCGGGACATTCTACGAGCAGTACTTC. It is translated as CSVRGTFYEQYF.

The chain employs TRBV18 and TRBJ2-1; 15 bases line up with TRBD2. The CDR3 length is 17 residues. The V and J ends lost 0 bases and 10 bases, in that order; junction bases with no gene match: 7. The germline V gene encodes CDR1 KGHSH and CDR2 LQKENI. DNA of the CDR3: TGTGCCAGCTCACCACCCAGCGGGACTAGCGGGAGGATCGAGCAGTTCTTC. This gives the protein CASSPPSGTSGRIEQFF.

V gene TRBV28 combines with J gene TRBJ1-2; D is possibly TRBD1 (5 bases). Germline CDR1 MDHEN, CDR2 SYDVKM. Between the trimmed V and J ends, which lost 3 bases and 4 bases, there was a span of 9 bases. The CDR3 loop spans 13 amino acids. CDR3 sequence (DNA): TGTGCCAGCAGTTTGGGGGTGGGCTATGGCTACACCTTC. Protein: CASSLGVGYGYTF.

The chain links TRBV10-3 to TRBJ2-4; 9 bases map to TRBD2. The V and J ends lost 6 bases and 8 bases, in that order; junction bases with no gene match: 8. There are 14 residues in the CDR3. Per the germline V gene, CDR1 is ENHRY and CDR2 is SYGVKD. CDR3 sequence (DNA): TGTGCCATCAGAGTTAGCGGGAGCCAGTACATTCAGTACTTC. Translating gives CAIRVSGSQYIQYF.

The chain joins TRBV9 to TRBJ2-2; D might be TRBD2 (6 bases). CDR3 size: 15 residues. Trimming took 0 bases from V and 9 from J, leaving 15 bases between them. The germline gives CDR1 SGDLS, CDR2 YYNGEE. This CDR3 reads CASSVEGGTGRELFF. The DNA for the CDR3 is TGTGCCAGCAGCGTAGAAGGCGGGACTGGCCGGGAGCTGTTTTTT.

J is TRBJ2-1 and V is TRBV5-5; 7 bases agree with TRBD2. With 3 bases clipped from V and 0 bases from J, the junction kept 3 bases outside the gene matches. The CDR3 consists of 15 residues. Germline V gene sequence: CDR1 SGHKS, CDR2 YYEKEE (reference sequence). CDR3 sequence (DNA): TGTGCCAGCAGCTATACGGGGGGCTCCTACAATGAGCAGTTCTTC. Residues: CASSYTGGSYNEQFF.

The rearrangement uses TRBV4-2 and TRBJ2-1; D unresolved. The CDR3 extends over 13 amino acids. CDR1 and CDR2 (germline): LGHNA, YNFKEQ. Trimming removed 1 base from V and 8 bases from J, with 9 bases in between. The CDR3: CASSQVSRDEQFF. The CDR3 DNA follows: TGTGCCAGCAGCCAAGTATCACGGGATGAGCAGTTCTTC.

This chain connects TRBV5-1 to TRBJ2-2; the D is unclear. The ends were cut back, 7 bases at V and 4 bases at J, with 11 bases in the middle. The length of the CDR3 is 13 residues. Germline lookup yields CDR1 SGHRS and CDR2 YFSETQ. Here the CDR3 reads CASRNSFTGELFF. The CDR3 DNA reads TGCGCCAGCCGTAACTCCTTCACCGGGGAGCTGTTTTTT.

The chain employs TRBV14 and TRBJ1-1; TRBD1 might be the D (5 bases). Trimming removed 4 bases at V and 6 bases at J, with 15 bases between. There are 14 residues in the CDR3. Germline V gene sequence: CDR1 SGHDN, CDR2 FVKESK. CDR3 nucleotides: TGTGCCAGCAGCCCCAACTGGGGGAGGGCTGAAGCTTTCTTT. Its translation is CASSPNWGRAEAFF.

The rearrangement uses TRBV10-3 and TRBJ2-5; 7 bases agree with TRBD2. The length of the CDR3 is 15 residues. Germline CDR1 is ENHRY and CDR2 is SYGVKD. The V segment lost 4 bases and the J segment 4 bases; nucleotides outside the gene matches: 9. The CDR3 nucleotides read TGTGCCATCAGTGCTGGCGGGAGTGTTGGAGAGACCCAGTACTTC. Translation gives CAISAGGSVGETQYF.

The rearrangement links TRBV4-2 to TRBJ1-2; unclear D gene. CDR1 and CDR2 from the germline V gene are LGHNA and YNFKEQ. V lost 0 bases, J lost 2 bases, and 10 bases lay in between. The CDR3 has 15 residues. This chain's CDR3 is CASSQEIGRNYGYTF. DNA of the CDR3: TGTGCCAGCAGCCAAGAAATCGGCAGGAACTATGGCTACACCTTC.

V gene TRBV4-1 combines with J gene TRBJ1-5, with D unresolved. The V and J ends lost 2 bases and 2 bases respectively, with 7 bases between them. CDR1 is MGHRA and CDR2 is YSYEKL in the germline V gene. This CDR3 has 14 residues. The CDR3 nucleotides are TGCGCCAGCAGCCAACAGGAAGGCAATCAGCCCCAGCATTTT. Translation: CASSQQEGNQPQHF.

V is TRBV15 and J is TRBJ2-1; D ambiguous. V dropped 5 bases and J dropped 9 bases, with 11 bases sitting between them. Germline V gene data show CDR1 as LNHNV and CDR2 as YYDKDF (reference sequence). The CDR3 loop spans 12 amino acids. DNA for the CDR3: TGTGCCACCAGCGGGCCCGGCGCTGAGCAGTTCTTC. It is translated as CATSGPGAEQFF.

The chain uses TRBV4-3 and TRBJ2-7; D is perhaps TRBD1 (6 bases). Trimming pared 4 bases from V and 3 bases from J, leaving 19 bases between. Germline CDR1 LGHNA, CDR2 YSLEER. The CDR3 runs 16 residues. The CDR3 loop is CASSPLPGHTSYEQYF. The CDR3 DNA is TGCGCCAGCAGCCCGCTTCCGGGACACACGAGCTACGAGCAGTACTTC.

The chain uses TRBV18 and TRBJ1-4, with 9 positions matching TRBD1. V lost 3 bases, J lost 0 bases, and 2 bases stayed unmatched. The germline V gene encodes CDR1 KGHSH and CDR2 LQKENI. CDR3 size: 16 residues. This chain's CDR3 is CASSPGQGATNEKLFF. DNA of the CDR3: TGTGCCAGCTCACCGGGACAGGGTGCAACTAATGAAAAACTGTTTTTT.

This chain's CDR3 is CASSLGLIVNEKLFF. The CDR3 nucleotides read TGTGCCAGCAGCCTCGGGTTGATTGTAAATGAAAAACTGTTTTTT. The chain is built from TRBV7-2 and TRBJ1-4; unclear D gene. This CDR3 has 15 amino acids. The V and J ends lost 5 bases and 5 bases respectively, with 15 bases between them. Germline V gene data show CDR1 as SGHTA and CDR2 as FQGNSA.

In regard to this clone: A junction end diverges from the germline sequence, so it may reflect a read error. This specimen includes other DNA sequences encoding the same CDR3. The CDR3, as DNA: TGCGCCAGCAGTGAGAGTTATTCGGGCTACACCTTC. The encoded protein is CASSESYSGYTF. The V call is TRBV25-1, the J call TRBJ1-2; no clear D. CDR1 and CDR2 (germline): MGHDK, SYGVNS. There are 12 residues in the CDR3.

This clone appeared a single time. This rearrangement joins TRBV21-1 to TRBJ1-1. TRBV21-1 is a pseudogene segment. The CDR3 has 13 residues. The CDR3, as DNA: TGTGCCAGCAGCAAAGTGCAAAAAACTGAAGCTTTCTTT. It translates to CASSKVQKTEAFF.

The chain carries TRBV9 and TRBJ2-3; 10 nucleotides match TRBD2. Trimming at V came to 3 bases and at J to 2 bases, leaving 6 bases not matched to a gene. Germline loops: CDR1 SGDLS, CDR2 YYNGEE. There are 16 residues in the CDR3. The DNA for the CDR3 is TGTGCCAGCAGCGCCCGGACTAGCGGAACCACAGATACGCAGTATTTT. Translated, it gives CASSARTSGTTDTQYF.

The genes are TRBV6-5 and TRBJ1-1; maybe TRBD1 (5 bases). Germline V gives CDR1 MNHEY, CDR2 SVGAGI. The CDR3 extends over 13 amino acids. Trimming took off 0 bases at V and 8 bases at J, with 10 bases between the two ends. CDR3 region: CASSYSKGREAFF. CDR3 DNA sequence: TGTGCCAGCAGTTACTCGAAGGGGAGGGAAGCTTTCTTT.

V usage is TRBV6-5 and J usage is TRBJ1-1; D not certain. Germline CDR1 MNHEY, CDR2 SVGAGI. The CDR3 is 15 amino acids. Trimming took off 3 bases at V and 0 bases at J, with 11 bases between the two ends. CDR3 amino acids: CASSYSSPMNTEAFF. The CDR3 DNA reads as TGTGCCAGCAGTTATTCCAGCCCCATGAACACTGAAGCTTTCTTT.